Given below is one T cell receptor (beta chain) in context. Its antigen remains undetermined. The sample holds no much larger clone one base away, and base qualities are not on file. The data stem from a study of beta chain features in type 1 diabetes (dated by TCRdb to the late 2010s). In terms of the full investigation: Patients and healthy donors did not differ in mean age, gender distribution, total cell number or subset yield. A total of just under 110,000,000 sorted cells were examined across all samples, and RNA yield correlated strongly with the number of cells per subset. In the study, recently diagnosed type 1 diabetes patients and matched healthy donors were compared on the TCRB repertoires of their sorted circulating CD4+ T cell subsets. Whereas all 28 donors provided naive and central memory subsets, regulatory and stem cell-like memory subsets were isolated from just 8 patients and about eight healthy donors. General findings and caveats noted by the study authors: Shorter templates might be favored by PCR, yet because patient and control samples were amplified and corrected together, any such skew would affect both groups equally. At VDJ recombination sites, patients with type 1 diabetes made fewer insertions and deleted more nucleotides, a pattern implying thymic rearrangement abnormalities. Type 1 diabetes patients showed a moderate but significant shortening of TCRB CDR3 length in all four CD4+ subsets. Because cDNA was sequenced instead of genomic DNA, highly expressing activated cells could be over-represented, though the groups showed no difference in activation or CD3 levels. The naive, central memory and regulatory TCRB repertoires appeared to resemble one another more closely among patients than among healthy donors. Because small numbers of individuals were included in the HLA sub-analyses, any influence of HLA type on TCRB rearrangement was left unresolved.

CDR1 and CDR2 are read off the germline V gene as KGHSH and LQKENI. There are 15 amino acids in the CDR3, from cysteine to phenylalanine inclusive. Only the CDR3 part of the read is kept: 45 bases, read in frame from the first base. V is clipped by 1 base and J by 0 bases, and the sequence between their germline boundaries is 9 bases long. From each donor, a single peripheral blood sample of about 100 mL on average was drawn into heparinised tubes. Using a panel that included CD45RO, CCR7, CD25, CD127, CD95 and CD27, naive, central memory, regulatory and stem cell-like memory CD4+ T cells were sorted on a BD FACSAria II. All sorted populations exceeded 95% purity. PBMCs were separated immediately by Lymphoprep density gradient centrifugation and were stained directly, without being cultured. Samples were stained and sorted in pairs, with one healthy donor and one patient per experiment, so that batch effects were minimized.

The High Capacity cDNA Reverse Transcription Kit was used to reverse transcribe all of the isolated RNA, meaning that expressed TCRB transcripts were what got sequenced. Naive, central memory and regulatory T cell samples underwent deep immunoSEQ sequencing, averaging around 3.7 million total reads per sample. Sorted cells were lysed in RLT buffer, and RNA was extracted using DNase-treated RNeasy Micro or Mini kits according to cell number. To prevent cross-contamination, every cell subset was processed on its own, while patient and healthy donor samples were processed together. Using the immunoSEQ multiplex PCR, TCRB sequences were amplified from cDNA into 87-bp fragments spanning the CDR3 region. Amplicons were sequenced on the Illumina HiSeq platform. The source study handled its data this way. Synthetic template baselines were used to correct PCR bias computationally, reads within Hamming distance 2 were collapsed, and singletons that could not be merged were discarded. By aligning reads against IMGT, V, D and J genes, CDR3 length, and insertions or deletions at six rearrangement sites were assigned. Within each subset, clonotype counts were normalized to sorted cell number, and only after that were true diversity and Gini coefficients computed with the tcR R package. The overlap coefficient, calculated on TCRB nucleotide sequences, was used to measure repertoire sharing. TCRdb stores this immuneACCESS table with in-frame sequences only. Part of the clones is absent; in the studies checked, under half of the shortfall reflects unresolved V genes, and no reason is known for the rest. That table furnishes V, J and clone size, whereas the DNA furnished D and trimming. This sample is represented by roughly 300,000 clones; roughly a tenth of them were singletons. The top ten clonotypes cover less than 1.2% of the sample.

This TCR derives from a man under 40 with type 1 diabetes. Sequenced material: central memory CD4+ T cells from blood. The V gene is TRBV18 and the J gene is TRBJ2-5, with the identity of the D gene unclear. The DNA sequence reads TGTGCCAGCTCACCACGGACGGCGTACCAAGAGACCCAGTACTTC. This gives the protein CASSPRTAYQETQYF.